The rows below give T cell receptor beta chains drawn from one sample of a study of shared clonotypes between healthy human individuals. The table came from immunoSEQ multiplex PCR; TCRdb's copy has only in-frame clones and leaves some out. The sample yields about 770,000 clones, approximately 72% seen once. The material sequenced was memory CD4+ T cells sorted from blood. The source of these receptors is a woman aged 30 to 39 in good health. The CDR3 runs from the conserved cysteine through the conserved F or W. A D gene is named only where the DNA matches it firmly. Some rows mark clone size as missing; the rest say once, few, many or name a class of expanded clone.

j_gene	abundance	d_gene	v_gene	CDR3aa	CDR3nt
TRBJ2-7	NA	NA	TRBV10-2	CASSRGHSYEQYF	TGCGCCAGCAGTCGAGGGCATTCCTACGAGCAGTACTTC
TRBJ2-7	NA	TRBD2	TRBV2	CASSGGGGRIYEQYF	TGTGCCAGCAGTGGCGGCGGCGGGAGGATCTACGAGCAGTACTTC
TRBJ2-7	once	NA	TRBV5-1	CASSPRGGLEQYF	TGCGCCAGCAGCCCGAGGGGAGGACTCGAGCAGTACTTC
TRBJ2-7	NA	NA	TRBV29-1	CSVDLLAGNTYEQYF	TGCAGCGTCGACTTGTTGGCAGGGAACACCTACGAGCAGTACTTC
TRBJ2-3	NA	NA	TRBV11-1	CASSLEWADTQYF	TGTGCCAGCAGCTTAGAATGGGCAGATACGCAGTATTTT
TRBJ1-1	NA	NA	TRBV2	CASSDQFNTEAFF	TGTGCCAGCAGTGATCAGTTTAACACTGAAGCTTTCTTT
TRBJ2-7	NA	NA	TRBV30	CAWSSSRVYYEQYF	TGTGCCTGGAGCTCTAGCCGGGTGTACTACGAGCAGTACTTC
TRBJ1-2	NA	TRBD1	TRBV6-1	CASSARDRENYGYTF	TGTGCCAGCAGTGCCCGGGACAGAGAGAACTATGGCTACACCTTC
TRBJ1-2	NA	NA	TRBV10-3	CAVGSQGGYTF	TGTGCCGTCGGGTCCCAGGGTGGCTACACCTTC
TRBJ2-7	NA	TRBD2	TRBV6-6	CASSYGSSGEEQYF	TGTGCCAGCAGTTACGGGTCTAGCGGGGAGGAGCAGTACTTC
TRBJ2-3	NA	TRBD2	TRBV18	CASSPSAGGQDTQYF	TGTGCCAGCTCACCGTCGGCGGGAGGCCAAGATACGCAGTATTTT
TRBJ1-1	NA	NA	TRBV30	CAWSVNSGSEAFF	TGTGCCTGGAGTGTAAATAGCGGCAGTGAAGCTTTCTTT
TRBJ2-7	NA	NA	TRBV18	CASSPGVQYEQYF	TGTGCCAGCTCACCAGGGGTACAGTACGAGCAGTACTTC
TRBJ2-3	NA	NA	TRBV19	CARPEPPPRTDTQYF	TGTGCCAGACCCGAGCCACCGCCCAGAACAGATACGCAGTATTTT
TRBJ2-1	NA	TRBD2	TRBV11-2	CASSPLTSGNNEQFF	TGTGCCAGCAGCCCCCTGACTAGCGGTAACAATGAGCAGTTCTTC
TRBJ2-2	NA	TRBD2	TRBV28	CASRRTSGRATGELFF	TGTGCCAGCAGACGCACTAGCGGGAGGGCCACCGGGGAGCTGTTTTTT
TRBJ1-1	NA	TRBD1	TRBV11-2	CASSSSGGGLVNTEAFF	TGTGCCAGCAGCTCTAGTGGAGGGGGCTTGGTGAACACTGAAGCTTTCTTT
TRBJ2-3	few	TRBD1	TRBV18	CASSPEQGASDTQYF	TGTGCCAGCTCACCTGAACAGGGGGCATCAGATACGCAGTATTTT
TRBJ2-4	NA	NA	TRBV19	CASGAGLNKNIQYF	TGTGCCAGCGGGGCAGGGCTGAATAAAAACATTCAGTACTTC
TRBJ1-5	NA	NA	TRBV28	CASLRRGWDSNQPQHF	TGTGCCAGCCTAAGAAGGGGGTGGGATAGCAATCAGCCCCAGCATTTT
TRBJ1-1	once	NA	TRBV28	CASRRMSMNTEAFF	TGTGCCAGCAGGCGTATGTCGATGAACACTGAAGCTTTCTTT
TRBJ2-1	NA	TRBD2	TRBV27	CASRKGTSGYNEQFF	TGTGCCAGCAGGAAGGGGACTAGCGGGTACAATGAGCAGTTCTTC
TRBJ2-7	NA	TRBD2	TRBV29-1	CSAGVGRLAGVEQYF	TGCAGCGCCGGTGTGGGGCGGCTAGCGGGAGTCGAGCAGTACTTC
TRBJ1-2	NA	TRBD1	TRBV30	CAWKRTGVLANYGYTF	TGTGCCTGGAAAAGGACAGGGGTTCTAGCTAACTATGGCTACACCTTC
TRBJ2-7	NA	TRBD2	TRBV2	CASRGSGRSSYEQYF	TGTGCCAGCAGGGGGAGCGGGAGAAGCTCCTACGAGCAGTACTTC
TRBJ2-7	NA	NA	TRBV5-6	CASSLPGTGPYEQYF	TGTGCCAGCAGCCTCCCCGGGACGGGTCCTTACGAGCAGTACTTC
TRBJ1-1	few	NA	TRBV6-5	CASSYDGRQNTEAFF	TGTGCCAGCAGTTACGATGGGCGGCAGAACACTGAAGCTTTCTTT
TRBJ1-1	NA	TRBD1	TRBV28	CASKLGDRDGEAFF	TGTGCCAGCAAGTTAGGGGACAGGGATGGAGAAGCTTTCTTT
TRBJ1-1	NA	NA	TRBV5-4	CASSLITGNTEAFF	TGTGCCAGCAGCTTGATTACGGGGAACACTGAAGCTTTCTTT
TRBJ1-2	many	NA	TRBV2	CASSGQNSLFYGYTF	TGTGCCAGCAGTGGACAGAACAGCCTTTTCTATGGCTACACCTTC
TRBJ2-1	once	TRBD1	TRBV7-2	CASSLGQGAYNEQFF	TGTGCCAGCAGCTTAGGTCAGGGGGCTTACAATGAGCAGTTCTTC
TRBJ2-3	NA	NA	TRBV6-6	CASGFTDTQYF	TGTGCCAGCGGGTTTACAGATACGCAGTATTTT
TRBJ2-2	NA	TRBD1	TRBV5-6	CASSSAGTAYTGELFF	TGTGCCAGCAGTTCGGCCGGGACAGCCTACACCGGGGAGCTGTTTTTT
TRBJ1-2	NA	TRBD1	TRBV27	CASSARGTANYGYTF	TGTGCCAGCAGTGCCCGCGGGACAGCTAACTATGGCTACACCTTC
TRBJ1-1	NA	NA	TRBV6-5	CASSTTGIGTEAFF	TGTGCCAGCAGTACAACAGGTATCGGAACTGAAGCTTTCTTT
TRBJ2-2	NA	NA	TRBV11-2	CASSRTRGELFF	TGTGCCAGCAGTCGGACACGGGGGGAGCTGTTTTTT
TRBJ1-2	NA	TRBD1	TRBV27	CAAGGQIYGYTF	TGTGCCGCTGGGGGACAGATCTATGGCTACACCTTC